The 15 T cell receptor beta chains below were found in one sample sequenced in a study of OX40 agonist ivuxolimab in advanced cancers. The library was obtained by the immunoSEQ multiplex PCR assay. TCRdb holds this immuneACCESS table with in-frame rearrangements only. Some clones are missing; in checked studies, unresolved V genes explain under half, and the rest has no known cause. Present in this sample are about 85,000 clones, around 86% of which were seen just once. The ten top clones hold less than 2% of the sample. The sequencing used CD4+ or CD8+ T cells sorted from blood, collected in a trial of the OX40 agonist ivuxolimab. The receptors here all came from an adult with an advanced solid tumor such as melanoma, head and neck, liver or kidney cancer.

This chain uses TRBV5-4 with TRBJ2-5; TRBD2 aligns across 9 bases. Germline loops: CDR1 SGHNT, CDR2 YYREEE (reference sequence). The CDR3 runs 14 residues. The V gene end was trimmed by 3 bases and the J gene end by 5 bases; junction bases not matched to a gene: 5. The chain's CDR3 is CASSSGSGGETQYF. The CDR3 bases are TGTGCCAGCAGCTCAGGTAGCGGGGGCGAGACCCAGTACTTC.

In its sample, this clone was seen a few times. The CDR3 nucleotides read TGCGCCAGCAGCAAGGCGGGGGGCGGGGGTACAGATACGCAGTATTTT. Its protein product is CASSKAGGGGTDTQYF. The chain combines TRBV5-1 with TRBJ2-3; 8 nucleotides agree with TRBD2. V lost 4 bases to trimming and J lost 3 bases; unmatched junction nucleotides: 10. The germline V gene encodes CDR1 SGHRS and CDR2 YFSETQ. The CDR3 runs to 16 residues.

The V gene is TRBV6-1, the J gene TRBJ2-1; D gene ambiguous. This CDR3 region has 15 residues. Trimming cost V 2 bases and J 6 bases, with 14 bases left between them. Germline V gene data show CDR1 as MNHNS and CDR2 as SASEGT. Written as DNA, the CDR3 is TGTGCCAGCAGTGAATCCCCAGCAGGTGTCAATGAGCAGTTCTTC. Amino acid sequence: CASSESPAGVNEQFF.

This clone appeared a few times. At one boundary the junction diverges from the germline segment, which might be a read error. The chain carries TRBV30 and TRBJ1-6; a weak D match, TRBD1 (5 bases). CDR3 size: 14 residues. Germline V lookup: CDR1 GTSNPN, CDR2 SVGIG (reference sequence). The CDR3 bases are TGTGCCGGGAGGCGGGGGACCTATAATTCACCCCTCCACTTT. Translation: CAGRRGTYNSPLHF.

Remarks on this clone: This sample also contains other DNA sequences that code for the same CDR3. The chain has TRBV28 and TRBJ2-1, with D perhaps assigned TRBD1 or TRBD2 (5 bases each). Trimming took off 8 bases at V and 1 base at J, with 12 bases between the two ends. The CDR3 sequence is 14 residues long. Germline V CDR1 and CDR2: MDHEN, SYDVKM. CDR3 coding DNA: TGTGCCAGCCGGCCGGGGCTATCCTACAATGAGCAGTTCTTC. Protein sequence: CASRPGLSYNEQFF.

The chain employs TRBV7-8 and TRBJ2-1; TRBD1 or TRBD2 may be the D gene (5 bases each). CDR1 and CDR2 (germline): SGHVS, FQNEAQ. This CDR3 spans 20 amino acids. V was trimmed by 5 bases and J by 0 bases, leaving 26 bases between them. This CDR3 reads CASSPRRAGRNRGSYNEQFF. As DNA, the CDR3 is TGTGCCAGCAGCCCCCGGCGGGCAGGGAGAAATAGGGGCTCCTACAATGAGCAGTTCTTC.

This clone came up a few times. This chain joins TRBV7-9 and TRBJ1-2, with a tentative D call TRBD1 (6 bases). From germline, CDR1 is SEHNR and CDR2 FQNEAQ (reference sequence). The V end was cut by 5 bases, the J end by 8 bases, with 12 bases between. The CDR3 sequence is 12 residues long. The CDR3 protein is CASSRDIEGYTF. CDR3 bases: TGTGCCAGCAGCCGGGACATCGAGGGCTACACCTTC.

This sequence joins TRBV7-9 and TRBJ1-1; D not certain. V shed 0 bases and J shed 1 base, with 6 bases lying between them. The CDR3 loop spans 14 amino acids. Germline values: CDR1 SEHNR, CDR2 FQNEAQ (reference sequence). CDR3 sequence reads: CASSLAARNTEAFF. CDR3 nucleotides: TGTGCCAGCAGCTTAGCGGCGAGGAACACTGAAGCTTTCTTT.

CDR3 nucleotides: TGTGCCACCGAGGGGGGAAGCTACGAGCAGTACTTC. This translates into CATEGGSYEQYF. V is TRBV7-9 and J is TRBJ2-5; D tentatively reads TRBD1 or TRBD2 (6 bases each). The end of the DNA fits TRBJ2-7 better, so the J call may be wrong. This CDR3 is built from 12 residues. Germline CDR1 and CDR2: SEHNR and FQNEAQ (reference sequence).

This clone has just one count. The chain carries TRBV7-9 and TRBJ2-7; possibly TRBD1 for D (6 bases). The CDR3 covers 12 residues. Germline CDR1 reads SEHNR; CDR2 reads FQNEAQ (reference sequence). V dropped 9 bases and J dropped 0 bases, with 9 bases sitting between them. As DNA, the CDR3 is TGTGCCAGTGGACAGAGCTCCTACGAGCAGTACTTC. Its translation is CASGQSSYEQYF.

The count of this clone is one. The rearrangement links TRBV15 to TRBJ2-3; 9 nucleotides line up with TRBD2. CDR3 length: 15 amino acids. J was trimmed by 1 base and V by 1 base; bases with no gene match: 0. Germline CDR1 LNHNV, CDR2 YYDKDF (reference sequence). CDR3 bases: TGTGCCACCAGCAGAGGACTAGCGGGCACAGATACGCAGTATTTT. This codes for CATSRGLAGTDTQYF.

This sequence joins TRBV6-4 and TRBJ2-1, with TRBD1 as a possible D gene (6 bases). There are 15 residues in the CDR3. Germline V gene lookup returns CDR1 MRHNA and CDR2 SNTAGT. Trimming removed 4 bases from V and 5 bases from J, with 15 bases in between. The CDR3 reads CASSAAGTSDNEQFF. CDR3 bases: TGTGCCAGCAGTGCCGCTGGGACATCTGACAATGAGCAGTTCTTC.

This rearrangement joins TRBV28 to TRBJ1-4, with 9 bases fitting TRBD1. The length of the CDR3 is 17 residues. CDR1 and CDR2 (germline): MDHEN, SYDVKM. V dropped 2 bases and J dropped 4; count of bases not matched to a gene: 8. This chain's CDR3 is CASSLANGQGSNEKLFF. In DNA form, the CDR3 reads TGTGCCAGCAGTTTAGCGAATGGACAGGGGAGTAATGAAAAACTGTTTTTT.

This clone was detected only once. The chain joins TRBV10-3 to TRBJ2-1; 7 bases map to TRBD2. The CDR3 consists of 15 residues. The V gene's germline CDR1 is ENHRY and CDR2 SYGVKD. V trimming: 4 bases; J trimming: 3 bases; junction bases outside the gene matches: 6. The CDR3 nucleotides read TGTGCCATCAGTGTCCTAGCGGAGGGCTACAATGAGCAGTTCTTC. Protein: CAISVLAEGYNEQFF.

The CDR3 is CASSLVGTGGEKLFF. The CDR3 bases are TGTGCCAGCAGCTTAGTAGGGACAGGGGGCGAAAAACTGTTTTTT. The chain joins TRBV5-4 to TRBJ1-4, with 12 nucleotides matching TRBD1. The CDR3 contains 15 residues. V lost 2 bases, J lost 8 bases, and 4 bases stayed unmatched. Germline CDR1 reads SGHNT; CDR2 reads YYREEE (reference sequence).